The rows below give T cell receptor beta chains drawn from one sample of a study of beta chain features in type 1 diabetes. Data came from immunoSEQ multiplex PCR; TCRdb stores just in-frame clones and leaves some out. The sample comprises about 640,000 clones, 12% of which are singletons, and roughly 0.11% rests with the top ten. The sample comprised naive CD4+ T cells from blood. Receptors were obtained from a man aged 25 to 40 with type 1 diabetes. The CDR3 runs from the conserved cysteine through the conserved F or W.

v_call,j_call,cdr3_aa
TRBV6-6,TRBJ2-2,CASSYSGSTGELFF
TRBV19,TRBJ1-5,CASSTGQGAVQPQHF
TRBV6-6,TRBJ2-7,CASTKASNSYEQYF
TRBV7-2,TRBJ1-1,CASSLRMNTEAFF
TRBV29-1,TRBJ1-2,CSASAGSYGYTF
TRBV11-2,TRBJ2-5,CASSGGGETQYF
TRBV28,TRBJ1-2,CASSLFDYGYTF
TRBV20-1,TRBJ2-3,CSAKAGTQYF
TRBV7-3,TRBJ2-2,CASSNTGELFF
TRBV21-1,TRBJ1-3,CASSKSRNTIYF
TRBV9,TRBJ1-4,CASSASQGFVFGEKLFF
TRBV28,TRBJ1-5,CASSFFRSGSGGNQPQHF
TRBV6-5,TRBJ1-6,CASSYSPGDWGSPLHF